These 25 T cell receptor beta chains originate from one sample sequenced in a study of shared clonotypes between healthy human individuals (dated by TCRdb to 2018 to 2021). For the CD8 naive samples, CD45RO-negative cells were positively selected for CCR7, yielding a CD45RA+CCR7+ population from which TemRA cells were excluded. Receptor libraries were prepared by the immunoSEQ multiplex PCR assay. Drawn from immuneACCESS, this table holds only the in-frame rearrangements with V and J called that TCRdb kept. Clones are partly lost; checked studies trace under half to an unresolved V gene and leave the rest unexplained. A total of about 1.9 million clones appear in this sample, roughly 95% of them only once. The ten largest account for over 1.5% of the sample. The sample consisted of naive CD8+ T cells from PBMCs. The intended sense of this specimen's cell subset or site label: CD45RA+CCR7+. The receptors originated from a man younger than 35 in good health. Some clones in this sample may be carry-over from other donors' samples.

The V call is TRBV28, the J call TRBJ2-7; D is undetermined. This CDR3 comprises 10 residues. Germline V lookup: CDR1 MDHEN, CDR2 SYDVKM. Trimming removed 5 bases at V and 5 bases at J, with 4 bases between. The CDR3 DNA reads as TGTGCCAGCAGTACAGACGAGCAGTACTTC. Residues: CASSTDEQYF.

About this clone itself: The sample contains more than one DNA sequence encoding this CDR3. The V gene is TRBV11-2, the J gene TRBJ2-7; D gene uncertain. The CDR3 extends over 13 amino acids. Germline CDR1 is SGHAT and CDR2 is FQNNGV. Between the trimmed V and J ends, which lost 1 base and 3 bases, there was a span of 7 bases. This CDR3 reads CASSLGPSYEQYF. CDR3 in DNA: TGTGCCAGCAGCTTAGGCCCTAGCTACGAGCAGTACTTC.

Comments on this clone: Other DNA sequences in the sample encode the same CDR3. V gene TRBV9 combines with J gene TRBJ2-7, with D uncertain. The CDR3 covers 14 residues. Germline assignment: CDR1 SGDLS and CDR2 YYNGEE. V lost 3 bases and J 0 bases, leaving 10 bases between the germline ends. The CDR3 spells CASSEGVSSYEQYF. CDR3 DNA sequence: TGTGCCAGCAGCGAAGGAGTTTCCTCCTACGAGCAGTACTTC.

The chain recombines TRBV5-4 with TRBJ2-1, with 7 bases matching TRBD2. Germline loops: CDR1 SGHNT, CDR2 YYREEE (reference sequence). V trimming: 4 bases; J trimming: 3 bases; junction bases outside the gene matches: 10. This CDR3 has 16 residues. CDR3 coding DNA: TGTGCCAGCAGCGGGGGTCTGGGGAGGGGCTACAATGAGCAGTTCTTC. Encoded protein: CASSGGLGRGYNEQFF.

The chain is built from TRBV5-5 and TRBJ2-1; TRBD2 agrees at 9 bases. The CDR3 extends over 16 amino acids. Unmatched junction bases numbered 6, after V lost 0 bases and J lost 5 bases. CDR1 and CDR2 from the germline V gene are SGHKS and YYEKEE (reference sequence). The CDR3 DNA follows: TGTGCCAGCAGCTTGGTAGCGGGAGTTGTCGACAATGAGCAGTTCTTC. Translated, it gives CASSLVAGVVDNEQFF.

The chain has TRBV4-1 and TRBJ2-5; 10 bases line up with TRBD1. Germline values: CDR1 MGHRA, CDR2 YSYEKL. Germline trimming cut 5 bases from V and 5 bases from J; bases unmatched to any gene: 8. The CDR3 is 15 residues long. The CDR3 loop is CASSSDRGRPETQYF. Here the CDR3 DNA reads TGCGCCAGCAGCTCCGACAGGGGGCGCCCCGAGACCCAGTACTTC.

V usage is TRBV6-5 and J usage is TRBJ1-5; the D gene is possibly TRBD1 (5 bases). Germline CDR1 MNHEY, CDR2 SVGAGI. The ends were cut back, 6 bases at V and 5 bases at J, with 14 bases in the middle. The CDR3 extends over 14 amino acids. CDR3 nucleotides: TGTGCCAGCAGGTCTCGGGGCTTCGATCAGCCCCAGCATTTT. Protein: CASRSRGFDQPQHF.

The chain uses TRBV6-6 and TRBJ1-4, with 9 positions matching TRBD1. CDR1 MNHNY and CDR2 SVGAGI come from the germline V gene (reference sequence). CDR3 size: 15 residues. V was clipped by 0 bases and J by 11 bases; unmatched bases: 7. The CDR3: CASSYSWDRVDKLFF. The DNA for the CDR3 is TGTGCCAGCAGTTACTCGTGGGACAGGGTAGACAAACTGTTTTTT.

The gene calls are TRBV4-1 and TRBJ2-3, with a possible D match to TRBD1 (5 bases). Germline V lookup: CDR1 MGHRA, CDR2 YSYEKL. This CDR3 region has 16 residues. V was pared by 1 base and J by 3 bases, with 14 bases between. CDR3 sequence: CASSQAKGRWTDTQYF. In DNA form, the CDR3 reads TGCGCCAGCAGCCAAGCAAAGGGGCGCTGGACAGATACGCAGTATTTT.

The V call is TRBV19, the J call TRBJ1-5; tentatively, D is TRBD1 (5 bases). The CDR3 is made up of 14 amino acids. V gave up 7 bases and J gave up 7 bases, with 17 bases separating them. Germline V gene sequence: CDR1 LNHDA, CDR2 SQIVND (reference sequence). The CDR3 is CASTTMGQGQPQHF. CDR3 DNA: TGTGCCAGTACTACTATGGGGCAGGGCCAGCCCCAGCATTTT.

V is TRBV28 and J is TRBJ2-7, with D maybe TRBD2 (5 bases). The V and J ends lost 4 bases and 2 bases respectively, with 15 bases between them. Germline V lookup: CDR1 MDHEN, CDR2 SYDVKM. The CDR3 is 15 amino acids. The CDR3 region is CASSSLGQGAYEQYF. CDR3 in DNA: TGTGCCAGCAGTTCACTAGGTCAAGGAGCCTACGAGCAGTACTTC.

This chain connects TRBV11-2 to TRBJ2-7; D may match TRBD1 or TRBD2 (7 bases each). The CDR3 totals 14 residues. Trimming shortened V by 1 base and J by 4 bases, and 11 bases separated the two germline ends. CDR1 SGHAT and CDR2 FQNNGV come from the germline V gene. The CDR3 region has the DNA TGTGCCAGCAGCTTAGCCCAGGGGGGGTACGAGCAGTACTTC. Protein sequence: CASSLAQGGYEQYF.

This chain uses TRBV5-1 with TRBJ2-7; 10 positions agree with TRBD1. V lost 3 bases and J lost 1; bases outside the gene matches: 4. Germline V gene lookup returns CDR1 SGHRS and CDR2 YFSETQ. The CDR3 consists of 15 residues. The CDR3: CASSSRDRGSYEQYF. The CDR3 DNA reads TGCGCCAGCAGCTCCCGGGACAGGGGTTCCTACGAGCAGTACTTC.

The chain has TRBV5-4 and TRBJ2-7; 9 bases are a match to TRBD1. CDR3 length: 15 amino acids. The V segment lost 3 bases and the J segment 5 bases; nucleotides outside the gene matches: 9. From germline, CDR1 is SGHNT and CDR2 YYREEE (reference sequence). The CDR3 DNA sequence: TGTGCCAGCAGCTCGCCGGGACAGGGTTTACACGAGCAGTACTTC. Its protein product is CASSSPGQGLHEQYF.

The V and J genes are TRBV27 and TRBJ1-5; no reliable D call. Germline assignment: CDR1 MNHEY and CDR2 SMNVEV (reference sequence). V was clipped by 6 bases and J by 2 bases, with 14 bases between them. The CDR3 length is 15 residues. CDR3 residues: CASSPGGAGNQPQHF. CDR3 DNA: TGTGCCAGCAGCCCGGGAGGTGCAGGCAATCAGCCCCAGCATTTT.

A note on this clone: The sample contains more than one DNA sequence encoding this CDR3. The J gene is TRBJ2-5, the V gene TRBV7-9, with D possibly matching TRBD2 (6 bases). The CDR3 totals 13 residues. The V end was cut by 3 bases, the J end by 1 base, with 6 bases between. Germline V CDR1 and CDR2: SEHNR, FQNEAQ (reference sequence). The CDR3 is CASSLGGQETQYF. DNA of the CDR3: TGTGCCAGCAGCTTGGGGGGCCAAGAGACCCAGTACTTC.

CDR3 amino acids: CASRRPQGPDYGYTF. The DNA for the CDR3 is TGTGCCAGTAGACGTCCGCAGGGCCCGGACTATGGCTACACCTTC. The chain is built from TRBV19 and TRBJ1-2; tentative D call: TRBD1 (5 bases). Trimming took off 6 bases at V and 3 bases at J, with 17 bases between the two ends. This CDR3 has 15 amino acids. From germline, CDR1 is LNHDA and CDR2 SQIVND (reference sequence).

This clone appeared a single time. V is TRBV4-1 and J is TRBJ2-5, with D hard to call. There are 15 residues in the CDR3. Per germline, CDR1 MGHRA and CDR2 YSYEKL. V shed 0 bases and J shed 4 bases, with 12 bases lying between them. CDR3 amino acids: CASSQDTVVGETQYF. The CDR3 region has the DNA TGCGCCAGCAGCCAAGATACAGTCGTGGGAGAGACCCAGTACTTC.

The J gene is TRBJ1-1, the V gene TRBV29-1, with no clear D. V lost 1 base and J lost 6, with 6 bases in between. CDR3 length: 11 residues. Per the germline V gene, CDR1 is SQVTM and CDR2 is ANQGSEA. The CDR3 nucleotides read TGCAGCGTTGAAGGGAGTGCTGAAGCTTTCTTT. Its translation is CSVEGSAEAFF.

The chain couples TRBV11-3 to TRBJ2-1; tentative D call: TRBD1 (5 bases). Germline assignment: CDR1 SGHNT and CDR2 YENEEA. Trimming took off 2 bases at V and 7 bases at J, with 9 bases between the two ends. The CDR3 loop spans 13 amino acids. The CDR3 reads CASSLFRGNEQFF. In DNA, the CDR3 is TGTGCCAGCAGCTTATTTAGGGGAAATGAGCAGTTCTTC.

CDR3 residues: CASSLYQDLYEQYF. In nucleotides, the CDR3 is TGTGCCAGCAGTTTATACCAGGACCTCTACGAGCAGTACTTC. The chain employs TRBV28 and TRBJ2-7; D uncertain. CDR3 length: 14 amino acids. Germline V gene data show CDR1 as MDHEN and CDR2 as SYDVKM. V was cut by 1 base and J by 3 bases, with 10 bases left in between.

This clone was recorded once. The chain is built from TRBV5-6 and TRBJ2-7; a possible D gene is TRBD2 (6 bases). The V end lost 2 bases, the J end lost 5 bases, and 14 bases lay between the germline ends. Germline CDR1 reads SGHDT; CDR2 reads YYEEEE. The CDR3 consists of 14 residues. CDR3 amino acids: CASSFQSGTHEQYF. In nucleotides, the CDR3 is TGTGCCAGCAGCTTTCAGTCAGGGACTCACGAGCAGTACTTC.

CDR3 DNA sequence: TGTGCCAGTAACTTTTATAGCAATCAGCCCCAGCATTTT. Translation: CASNFYSNQPQHF. V and J are TRBV19 and TRBJ1-5; D call uncertain. The CDR3 has 13 residues. Looked up from germline, CDR1 is LNHDA and CDR2 is SQIVND (reference sequence). V gave up 7 bases and J gave up 0 bases, with 7 bases separating them.

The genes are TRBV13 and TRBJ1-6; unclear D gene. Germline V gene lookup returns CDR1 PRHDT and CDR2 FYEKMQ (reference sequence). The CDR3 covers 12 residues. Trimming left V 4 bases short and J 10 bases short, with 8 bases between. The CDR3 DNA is TGTGCCAGCAGCTCCCGTGGATCACCCCTCCACTTT. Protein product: CASSSRGSPLHF.

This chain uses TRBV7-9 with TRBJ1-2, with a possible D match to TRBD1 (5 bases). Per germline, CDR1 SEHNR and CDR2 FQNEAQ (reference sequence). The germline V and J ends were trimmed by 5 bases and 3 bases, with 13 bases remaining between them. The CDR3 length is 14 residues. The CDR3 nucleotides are TGTGCCAGCAGCCCCTTAGAGGGGTACTATGGCTACACCTTC. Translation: CASSPLEGYYGYTF. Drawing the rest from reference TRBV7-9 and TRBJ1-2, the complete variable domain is DTGVSQNPRHKITKRGQNVTFRCDPISEHNRLYWYRQTLGQGPEFLTYFQNEAQLEKSRLLSDRFSAERPKGSFSTLEIQRTEQGDSAMYLCASSPLEGYYGYTFGSGTRLTVV.